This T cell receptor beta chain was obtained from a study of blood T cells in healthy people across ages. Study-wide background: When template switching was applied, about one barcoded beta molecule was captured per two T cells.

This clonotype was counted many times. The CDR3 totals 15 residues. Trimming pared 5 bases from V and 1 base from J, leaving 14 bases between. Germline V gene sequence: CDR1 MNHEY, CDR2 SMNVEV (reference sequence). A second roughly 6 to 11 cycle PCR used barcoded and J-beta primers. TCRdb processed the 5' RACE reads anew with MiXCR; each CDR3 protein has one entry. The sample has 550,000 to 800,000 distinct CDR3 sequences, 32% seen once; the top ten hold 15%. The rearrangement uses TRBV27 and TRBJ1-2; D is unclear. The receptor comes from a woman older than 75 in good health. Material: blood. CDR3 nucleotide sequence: TGTGCCAGCAGTCCCCATATCGGGCTTAACTATGGCTACACCTTC. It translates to CASSPHIGLNYGYTF.